The 14 T cell receptor beta chains listed next were all sequenced from one sample in a study of blood T cell repertoires in COVID-19. Profiling relied on immunoSEQ multiplex PCR, and the TCRdb table lists in-frame clones only, not all of them. The sample carries around 140,000 clones, about three quarters recorded once. The sequencing input was peripheral blood. All receptors derive from an elderly woman with active or convalescent COVID-19.

The chain joins TRBV18 to TRBJ2-3; the match to TRBD2 covers 9 bases. The germline V gene has CDR1 KGHSH and CDR2 LQKENI. The CDR3 runs to 17 residues. V dropped 4 bases and J dropped 0; count of bases not matched to a gene: 8. In nucleotides, the CDR3 is TGTGCCAGCTCACTAACGCAGCGGGGGGAAAGCACAGATACGCAGTATTTT. Translation: CASSLTQRGESTDTQYF. Full variable domain (outside the CDR3, taken from reference TRBV18 and TRBJ2-3): NAGVMQNPRHLVRRRGQEARLRCSPMKGHSHVYWYRQLPEEGLKFMVYLQKENIIDESGMPKERFSAEFPKEGPSILRIQQVVRGDSAAYFCASSLTQRGESTDTQYFGPGTRLTVL.

This rearrangement joins TRBV6-2 or TRBV6-3 to TRBJ1-2; D remains unclear. Germline V gives CDR1 MNHEY, CDR2 SVGEGT. The CDR3 is made up of 14 amino acids. Trimming removed 2 bases at V and 3 bases at J, with 10 bases between. DNA of the CDR3: TGTGCCAGCAGTTACGATTTTGCGGACTATGGCTACACCTTC. It translates to CASSYDFADYGYTF.

This clone was seen ten or more times. The gene calls are TRBV6-1 and TRBJ2-7; 12 bases agree with TRBD1. V was pared by 2 bases and J by 6 bases, with 8 bases of the junction left unmatched. The CDR3 consists of 16 residues. Germline values: CDR1 MNHNS, CDR2 SASEGT. As DNA, the CDR3 is TGTGCCAGCAGTGAAAATATCGGGACAGGGGGCGCCGAGCAGTACTTC. Encoded protein: CASSENIGTGGAEQYF.

The gene calls are TRBV13 and TRBJ2-1, with D uncertain. V lost 5 bases, J lost 9 bases, and 11 bases lay in between. This CDR3 comprises 12 residues. The germline gives CDR1 PRHDT, CDR2 FYEKMQ (reference sequence). CDR3 sequence reads: CASSRPLGEQFF. CDR3 DNA sequence: TGTGCCAGCAGCCGTCCTCTAGGTGAGCAGTTCTTC.

The chain combines TRBV19 with TRBJ2-2; TRBD1 aligns across 9 bases. The CDR3 has 14 residues. The germline V gene has CDR1 LNHDA and CDR2 SQIVND (reference sequence). V shed 4 bases, J shed 8 bases, and the junction held 5 bases outside the gene matches. The CDR3 DNA follows: TGTGCCAGTAGTAGGGACAGGGCTCGGGGGGAGCTGTTTTTT. It translates to CASSRDRARGELFF.

The chain combines TRBV4-2 with TRBJ1-5, with 11 bases lining up with TRBD1. The germline CDR1 and CDR2 sequences are LGHNA and YNFKEQ. This CDR3 is 18 amino acids long. The ends lost 3 bases at V and 3 bases at J; junction bases unmatched: 10. The CDR3, as DNA: TGTGCCAGCAGCCAGGCCGGGACAGGGGGATTCTTCAATCAGCCCCAGCATTTT. Its translation is CASSQAGTGGFFNQPQHF.

CDR3 loop: CASSSPVAEAFF. The CDR3 DNA follows: TGTGCCAGCAGTTCCCCGGTGGCTGAAGCTTTCTTT. J is TRBJ1-1 and V is TRBV6-5; D ambiguous. The germline V and J ends were trimmed by 4 bases and 6 bases, with 9 bases remaining between them. The CDR3 consists of 12 residues. CDR1 is MNHEY, CDR2 SVGAGI, per germline.

The chain links TRBV18 to TRBJ2-5; D unclear. The V gene's germline CDR1 is KGHSH and CDR2 LQKENI. Trimming left V 5 bases short and J 1 base short, with 11 bases between. The CDR3 length is 14 residues. DNA of the CDR3: TGTGCCAGCTCATTCATACAGTCCCAAGAGACCCAGTACTTC. Translating it yields CASSFIQSQETQYF. Full variable domain (remainder filled in from reference TRBV18 and TRBJ2-5): NAGVMQNPRHLVRRRGQEARLRCSPMKGHSHVYWYRQLPEEGLKFMVYLQKENIIDESGMPKERFSAEFPKEGPSILRIQQVVRGDSAAYFCASSFIQSQETQYFGPGTRLLVL.

The V call is TRBV9, the J call TRBJ2-6, with TRBD1 matching over 8 bases. CDR3 length equals 21 residues. V lost 3 bases, J lost 1 base, and 18 bases stayed unmatched. Germline CDR1 SGDLS, CDR2 YYNGEE. The CDR3 DNA sequence: TGTGCCAGCAGCGCCCCCAACCAGGCCAGGCAGGGGGCATCTGGGGCCAACGTCCTGACTTTC. Residues: CASSAPNQARQGASGANVLTF.

The rearrangement links TRBV12-3 or TRBV12-4 to TRBJ1-1; D is possibly TRBD1 (5 bases). This CDR3 region has 12 residues. V was shortened by 3 bases and J by 8 bases, with 10 bases between the two germline ends. The CDR3: CASSFPGSEAFF. CDR3 DNA sequence: TGTGCCAGCAGTTTCCCAGGGTCCGAAGCTTTCTTT.

V usage is TRBV7-3 and J usage is TRBJ2-5, with 10 nucleotides matching TRBD2. This CDR3 contains 15 residues. V shed 0 bases and J 5 bases; nucleotides not matched to a gene: 3. CDR1 is SGHTA and CDR2 is FQGTGA in the germline V gene. The CDR3 loop is CASSLTSGGRETQYF. CDR3 bases: TGTGCCAGCAGCTTAACTAGCGGGGGGAGGGAGACCCAGTACTTC.

The V and J genes are TRBV14 and TRBJ1-1; no firm D call. Looked up from germline, CDR1 is SGHDN and CDR2 is FVKESK. V dropped 2 bases and J dropped 3 bases, with 16 bases sitting between them. The CDR3 has 16 amino acids. CDR3 nucleotides: TGTGCCAGCAGCCAATACGGAAGGGAGGGAGACACTGAAGCTTTCTTT. The encoded protein is CASSQYGREGDTEAFF.

The genes are TRBV4-2 and TRBJ2-1; D is perhaps TRBD1 (6 bases). The CDR3 extends over 16 amino acids. Trimming left V 0 bases short and J 5 bases short, with 14 bases between. The germline V gene encodes CDR1 LGHNA and CDR2 YNFKEQ. This CDR3 is CASSQESHRENNEQFF. The CDR3 bases are TGTGCCAGCAGCCAAGAGTCCCACAGGGAGAACAATGAGCAGTTCTTC.

The genes are TRBV30 and TRBJ1-2; 9 bases agree with TRBD1. The CDR3 sequence is 15 residues long. From germline, CDR1 is GTSNPN and CDR2 SVGIG (reference sequence). After removal of 2 bases from V and 6 bases from J, the junction contained 10 bases not matched to a gene. The CDR3 nucleotides read TGTGCCTGGAGTACCTCCTTTGGGACAGGGCATGGCTACACCTTC. This translates into CAWSTSFGTGHGYTF. The complete variable domain, with remaining parts taken from reference TRBV30 and TRBJ1-2, reads SQTIHQWPATLVQPVGSPLSLECTVEGTSNPNLYWYRQAAGRGLQLLFYSVGIGQISSEVPQNLSASRPQDRQFILSSKKLLLSDSGFYLCAWSTSFGTGHGYTFGSGTRLTVV.